The T cell receptor (beta chain) described here comes from a study of blood T cell repertoires in COVID-19. Study background: Sample material is recorded as cDNA or gDNA derived from T cells, B-cell-depleted T cells, or PBMCs.

Under the authors' procedure: Amplification of reference gene primers provided the estimated nucleated cell counts. The assay was immunoSEQ multiplex PCR, and TCRdb's table has in-frame clones only and misses some. The V and J calls and clone size come from that table; D and trimming were worked out from the DNA. Here the sample spans under 250,000 clones, nearly 90% being singletons. This CDR3 is built from 13 residues. Germline CDR1 reads MNHEY; CDR2 reads SVGAGI. The ends were cut back, 5 bases at V and 7 bases at J, with 12 bases in the middle. The study recruited people aged about 18 to 95 years across around 23 US areas. Symptom resolution, clearance, or two negative PCRs marked the recovered donors of Cohort 3.

Material for sequencing was PBMCs or T cells enriched from blood (not recorded which). This receptor was taken from a man younger than 40 who had recovered from COVID-19. The chain couples TRBV6-5 to TRBJ2-1, with a weak D call TRBD1 (6 bases). This chain's CDR3 is CASSIQGTNEQFF. In DNA form, the CDR3 reads TGTGCCAGCAGTATCCAGGGGACGAATGAGCAGTTCTTC.